These 13 T cell receptor beta chains came from one sample sequenced in a study of cytomegalovirus exposure and HLA in healthy donors. It was with 60 Vbeta and 13 Jbeta primers that the PCR ran. Produced via immunoSEQ multiplex PCR; TCRdb's table is partial and in-frame only. Among about 180,000 clones listed, 82% were seen once. Material for sequencing was PBMCs. These receptors originate from a middle-aged man in good health and CMV-seronegative.

The gene calls are TRBV5-3 and TRBJ1-3, with unresolved D. TRBV5-3 is designated an ORF whose function remains uncertain. This CDR3 contains 12 residues. Trimming left V 6 bases short and J 0 bases short, with 4 bases between. The CDR3 nucleotides read TGTGCCAGAACGTGCTCTGGAAACACCATATATTTT. This encodes CARTCSGNTIYF.

This clone was found a few times. The CDR3 bases are TGTGCCAGCATCTTAAATGGCTTGGTAAAGAATGAAAAACTGTTTTTT. As protein: CASILNGLVKNEKLFF. V is TRBV5-5 and J is TRBJ1-4, with D uncertain. Trimming took off 6 bases at V and 5 bases at J, with 20 bases between the two ends. Germline assignment: CDR1 SGHKS and CDR2 YYEKEE (reference sequence). This CDR3 contains 16 residues.

V gene TRBV6-1 combines with J gene TRBJ2-5; TRBD1 might be the D (5 bases). Germline V gene data show CDR1 as MNHNS and CDR2 as SASEGT. The CDR3 has 15 residues. V lost 2 bases, J lost 1 base, and 11 bases lay in between. DNA for the CDR3: TGTGCCAGCAGTGAACAGCTAGGGGTCCAAGAGACCCAGTACTTC. Translating it yields CASSEQLGVQETQYF.

This rearrangement joins TRBV11-3 to TRBJ2-7; TRBD1 agrees at 10 bases. V dropped 5 bases and J dropped 5; count of bases not matched to a gene: 12. CDR1 SGHNT and CDR2 YENEEA come from the germline V gene. There are 16 residues in the CDR3. This CDR3 reads CASSLLGTGVNNEQYF. Written as DNA, the CDR3 is TGTGCCAGCAGCCTTCTCGGGACAGGGGTAAACAACGAGCAGTACTTC.

V gene TRBV7-2 combines with J gene TRBJ2-3; 11 bases are shared with TRBD1. The V and J ends lost 1 base and 3 bases, in that order; junction bases with no gene match: 12. This CDR3 contains 19 residues. The germline V gene encodes CDR1 SGHTA and CDR2 FQGNSA. This CDR3 reads CASSLDWPRDRGMTDTQYF. The CDR3 nucleotides are TGTGCCAGCAGCTTAGATTGGCCCCGGGACAGGGGGATGACAGATACGCAGTATTTT.

The chain carries TRBV4-2 and TRBJ2-1, with 7 positions matching TRBD2. CDR1 LGHNA and CDR2 YNFKEQ come from the germline V gene. Unmatched junction bases numbered 6, after V lost 4 bases and J lost 3 bases. This CDR3 spans 15 amino acids. The CDR3 bases are TGTGCCAGCAGCCTAAGGGGCGGGGGCTACAATGAGCAGTTCTTC. Protein sequence: CASSLRGGGYNEQFF.

This chain links TRBV7-2 with TRBJ2-3; 10 bases are shared with TRBD2. CDR1 and CDR2 from the germline V gene are SGHTA and FQGNSA. The CDR3 runs 13 residues. J lost 1 base, V lost 9 bases, and 1 base had no gene match. The CDR3: CASLAGGTDTQYF. The CDR3 DNA reads as TGTGCCAGTCTAGCGGGGGGCACAGATACGCAGTATTTT.

This chain joins TRBV7-2 and TRBJ1-6; D not resolved. The V and J ends lost 1 base and 6 bases respectively, with 7 bases between them. The CDR3 length is 14 residues. Germline V gene lookup returns CDR1 SGHTA and CDR2 FQGNSA. For the CDR3, the DNA is TGTGCCAGCAGCTTAGTCGGTGCTAATTCACCCCTCCACTTT. Translating gives CASSLVGANSPLHF.

This clone was picked up one time. V and J are TRBV6-5 and TRBJ2-3; the D gene is possibly TRBD2 (5 bases). V shed 10 bases and J shed 7 bases, with 12 bases lying between them. The V gene's germline CDR1 is MNHEY and CDR2 SVGAGI. This CDR3 spans 11 amino acids. This chain's CDR3 is CATTLGNTQYF. The CDR3 region has the DNA TGTGCCACCACCCTCGGGAATACGCAGTATTTT.

This clone was observed a few times. The genes are TRBV7-6 and TRBJ2-3; D is possibly TRBD1 (5 bases). The CDR3 totals 14 residues. The germline gives CDR1 SGHVS, CDR2 FNYEAQ. The V gene lost 8 bases and the J gene lost 2 bases, with 14 bases spanning the gap. The CDR3 sequence is CASADRGYTDTQYF. The CDR3 DNA sequence: TGTGCCAGCGCTGATAGGGGCTACACAGATACGCAGTATTTT. The full variable domain, rest sourced from reference TRBV7-6 and TRBJ2-3, is GAGVSQSPRYKVTKRGQDVALRCDPISGHVSLYWYRQALGQGPEFLTYFNYEAQQDKSGLPNDRFSAERPEGSISTLTIQRTEQRDSAMYRCASADRGYTDTQYFGPGTRLTVL.

V is TRBV10-2 and J is TRBJ2-3; 9 positions match TRBD2. This CDR3 spans 18 amino acids. With V trimmed by 2 bases and J by 2 bases, 11 bases remained unmatched. Germline loops: CDR1 WSHSY, CDR2 SAAADI. DNA of the CDR3: TGCGCCAGCAGTGAGGGGGACTACGCGGGGGGGATCACAGATACGCAGTATTTT. Translating it yields CASSEGDYAGGITDTQYF.

In this sample, this clone turned up a few times. The chain is built from TRBV7-3 and TRBJ1-2, with 7 bases that match TRBD1. The CDR3 spans 12 residues. Germline V gene sequence: CDR1 SGHTA, CDR2 FQGTGA. After removal of 3 bases from V and 8 bases from J, the junction contained 3 bases not matched to a gene. The CDR3 DNA sequence: TGTGCCAGCAGCTTGGACAGGCAGGGCTACACCTTC. Amino acids: CASSLDRQGYTF.

The chain recombines TRBV14 with TRBJ1-6; tentatively, D is TRBD1 (5 bases). The germline V and J ends were trimmed by 2 bases and 5 bases, with 10 bases remaining between them. Germline lookup yields CDR1 SGHDN and CDR2 FVKESK. The CDR3 contains 15 residues. The CDR3 is CASSQTQGHNSPLHF. As DNA, the CDR3 is TGTGCCAGCAGCCAAACTCAGGGCCATAATTCACCCCTCCACTTT.